This T cell receptor beta chain originates from a study of cytomegalovirus exposure and HLA in healthy donors. At the level of the study: Genotyping showed 81% of 398 donors falling in the Caucasian-associated ancestry cluster. General study results and limits: Researchers reported in a later analysis that a missense DCLRE1C variant was tied to TCR beta V- and J-gene trimming. Segments of the TCR beta V type were, in most cases, productive about 90% or about 30% of the time in an earlier analysis.

This clone has only one observation. Its antigen remains unknown. With 60 Vbeta and 13 Jbeta primers, the PCR was carried out. Assay used: immunoSEQ multiplex PCR; TCRdb lists only in-frame clones, some missing. The table records around 100,000 clones, 70% of them present only once. The germline gives CDR1 SGHTA, CDR2 FQGNSA. V lost 3 bases, J lost 4 bases, and 7 bases stayed unmatched. This CDR3 spans 16 amino acids. This sequence joins TRBV7-2 and TRBJ2-3; 10 nucleotides agree with TRBD2. Material: PBMCs. This TCR was sampled from a man between 25 and 39 years old in good health and CMV-seropositive. CDR3 protein: CASSLKRGGLSDTQYF. CDR3 coding DNA: TGTGCCAGCAGCTTGAAGCGGGGGGGCCTTTCAGATACGCAGTATTTT.